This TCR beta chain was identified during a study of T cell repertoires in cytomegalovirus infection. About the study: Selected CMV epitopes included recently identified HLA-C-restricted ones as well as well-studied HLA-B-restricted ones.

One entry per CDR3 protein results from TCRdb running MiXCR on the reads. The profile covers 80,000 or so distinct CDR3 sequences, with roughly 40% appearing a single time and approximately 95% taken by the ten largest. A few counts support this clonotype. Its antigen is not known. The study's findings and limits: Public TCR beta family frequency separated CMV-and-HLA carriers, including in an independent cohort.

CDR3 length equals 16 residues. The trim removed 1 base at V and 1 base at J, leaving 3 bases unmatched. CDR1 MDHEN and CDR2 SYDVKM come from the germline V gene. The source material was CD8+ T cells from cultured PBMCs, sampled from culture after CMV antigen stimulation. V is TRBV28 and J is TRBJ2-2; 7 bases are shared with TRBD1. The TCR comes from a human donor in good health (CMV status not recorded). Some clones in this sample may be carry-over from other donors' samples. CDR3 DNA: TGTGCCAGCAGTTTATTGGACAGGCTGAACACCGGGGAGCTGTTTTTT. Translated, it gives CASSLLDRLNTGELFF. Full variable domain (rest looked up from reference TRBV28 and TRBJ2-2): DVKVTQSSRYLVKRTGEKVFLECVQDMDHENMFWYRQDPGLGLRLIYFSYDVKMKEKGDIPEGYSVSREKKERFSLILESASTNQTSMYLCASSLLDRLNTGELFFGEGSRLTVL.